This T cell receptor (beta chain) was recovered during a study of prognosis after radiotherapy for stage I lung cancer. Turning to the study itself: With about a dozen men and several women, the cohort's median age was roughly 74 years, range roughly 50–84.

By two-round multiplex PCR, the TCR beta CDR3 was amplified from genomic DNA. First-round PCR amplification was performed with primers specific to each TRBV and TRBJ gene. Via MiXCR, TCRdb re-called the multiplex PCR reads, giving one row per CDR3 protein. The profile shows 25,000 to 35,000 distinct CDR3 sequences, around two fifths of them singletons. The CDR3 extends over 14 amino acids. V lost 4 bases, J lost 2 bases, and 12 bases lay in between. Germline values: CDR1 GTSNPN, CDR2 SVGIG (reference sequence). This TCR came from a donor at least 50 years old with non-small cell lung cancer. Sequenced material: PBMCs, taken before or after stereotactic body radiation therapy (not recorded which). This chain uses TRBV30 with TRBJ2-1; D is perhaps TRBD2 (7 bases). The CDR3 spells CAWNAGATYNEQFF. CDR3 bases: TGTGCCTGGAATGCGGGGGCTACCTACAATGAGCAGTTCTTC.